Presented here are 24 T cell receptor beta chains from one specimen sequenced in a study of T cell responses to AZD1222 COVID-19 vaccine. The table came from immunoSEQ multiplex PCR; TCRdb's copy has only in-frame clones and leaves some out. The table includes 72,000 or so clones, roughly nine tenths detected once. Sequenced here: peripheral blood, sampled on day 0 of AZD1222 vaccination. These receptors were obtained from an adult in good health.

The rearrangement joins TRBV28 to TRBJ2-1, with D perhaps matching TRBD1 (6 bases). Trimming pared 3 bases from V and 8 bases from J, leaving 11 bases between. CDR3 length: 13 amino acids. Per the germline V gene, CDR1 is MDHEN and CDR2 is SYDVKM. The CDR3 spells CASSFQGRDEQFF. As DNA, the CDR3 is TGTGCCAGCAGTTTCCAGGGGCGGGATGAGCAGTTCTTC.

The chain employs TRBV4-1 and TRBJ1-6; D gene unclear. Trimming took off 1 base at V and 8 bases at J, with 6 bases between the two ends. The length of the CDR3 is 13 residues. Germline V CDR1 and CDR2: MGHRA, YSYEKL. The chain's CDR3 is CASSQAGYSPLHF. CDR3 coding DNA: TGCGCCAGCAGCCAAGCCGGGTATTCACCCCTCCACTTT.

The V call is TRBV19, the J call TRBJ1-1; 7 nucleotides align to TRBD1. Germline V CDR1 and CDR2: LNHDA, SQIVND (reference sequence). J was trimmed by 5 bases and V by 4 bases; bases with no gene match: 4. The CDR3 length is 13 residues. The CDR3 sequence: CASSTTGKTEAFF. As DNA, the CDR3 is TGTGCCAGTAGTACGACAGGGAAGACTGAAGCTTTCTTT. Complete variable domain (other parts from reference TRBV19 and TRBJ1-1): DGGITQSPKYLFRKEGQNVTLSCEQNLNHDAMYWYRQDPGQGLRLIYYSQIVNDFQKGDIAEGYSVSREKKESFPLTVTSAQKNPTAFYLCASSTTGKTEAFFGQGTRLTVV.

The chain has TRBV13 and TRBJ1-6, with D possibly TRBD1 on 5 matching bases. This CDR3 has 15 amino acids. Germline V gives CDR1 PRHDT, CDR2 FYEKMQ (reference sequence). Trimming pared 6 bases from V and 3 bases from J, leaving 12 bases between. The CDR3 coding sequence is TGTGCCAGCAGGATTCGGGGGAGCTATAATTCACCCCTCCACTTT. This codes for CASRIRGSYNSPLHF.

This chain connects TRBV19 to TRBJ2-3; maybe TRBD2 (6 bases). This CDR3 has 14 residues. The germline V and J ends were trimmed by 10 bases and 0 bases, with 14 bases remaining between them. Germline lookup yields CDR1 LNHDA and CDR2 SQIVND (reference sequence). The CDR3 sequence is CAIGGVSSTDTQYF. CDR3 DNA sequence: TGTGCCATCGGGGGAGTTTCTAGCACAGATACGCAGTATTTT.

The DNA for the CDR3 is TGTGCCAGCAGGAATAGCTACGAGCAGTACTTC. Protein sequence: CASRNSYEQYF. The chain has TRBV5-6 and TRBJ2-7; D gene uncertain. V gave up 5 bases and J gave up 3 bases, with 6 bases separating them. Germline V lookup: CDR1 SGHDT, CDR2 YYEEEE. The CDR3 loop spans 11 amino acids.

The chain carries TRBV5-6 and TRBJ2-3, with 8 bases lining up with TRBD1. There are 15 residues in the CDR3. Germline V gene data show CDR1 as SGHDT and CDR2 as YYEEEE. V lost 2 bases and J lost 2; bases outside the gene matches: 4. CDR3 protein: CASSFLGQDTDTQYF. In DNA, the CDR3 is TGTGCCAGCAGCTTCCTGGGACAGGACACAGATACGCAGTATTTT.

DNA of the CDR3: TGTGCCAGCAGGGGTCTAGCGGGAGCAGATACGCAGTATTTT. This sequence encodes CASRGLAGADTQYF. The V gene is TRBV4-2, the J gene TRBJ2-3; TRBD2 aligns across 10 bases. Unmatched junction bases numbered 4, after V lost 6 bases and J lost 4 bases. This CDR3 is built from 14 residues. From germline, CDR1 is LGHNA and CDR2 YNFKEQ.

The chain combines TRBV19 with TRBJ2-5, with D possibly being TRBD2 (5 bases). Germline loops: CDR1 LNHDA, CDR2 SQIVND (reference sequence). There are 17 residues in the CDR3. Deletions cut 5 bases from V and 9 bases from J, with 28 bases between. CDR3 protein: CASSSNGLLRNRRAQYF. The CDR3 DNA sequence: TGTGCCAGTAGTTCCAATGGACTTCTAAGAAATAGACGAGCCCAGTACTTC. The whole variable domain, filled in from reference TRBV19 and TRBJ2-5, reads DGGITQSPKYLFRKEGQNVTLSCEQNLNHDAMYWYRQDPGQGLRLIYYSQIVNDFQKGDIAEGYSVSREKKESFPLTVTSAQKNPTAFYLCASSSNGLLRNRRAQYFGPGTRLLVL.

The chain couples TRBV6-5 to TRBJ1-1; D remains ambiguous. This CDR3 contains 15 residues. Germline V lookup: CDR1 MNHEY, CDR2 SVGAGI. V was pared by 0 bases and J by 4 bases, with 12 bases between. CDR3 nucleotides: TGTGCCAGCAGTTACTCGAGCCGTACGGGCACTGAAGCTTTCTTT. Its protein product is CASSYSSRTGTEAFF.

This clone was picked up one time. The chain carries TRBV7-9 and TRBJ2-3; weak D call: TRBD1 (5 bases). Germline V gene data show CDR1 as SEHNR and CDR2 as FQNEAQ (reference sequence). The CDR3 is made up of 17 amino acids. V lost 5 bases to trimming and J lost 0 bases, with 18 bases between them. CDR3 protein: CASSPRKGSPSTDTQYF. CDR3 sequence (DNA): TGTGCCAGCAGCCCCCGTAAGGGGTCCCCTAGCACAGATACGCAGTATTTT.

The chain joins TRBV25-1 to TRBJ2-3; D perhaps matches TRBD1 (6 bases). Germline V gene lookup returns CDR1 MGHDK and CDR2 SYGVNS. This CDR3 contains 14 residues. V shed 0 bases and J shed 5 bases, with 9 bases lying between them. The CDR3 DNA reads as TGTGCCAGCAGTGAATATTCAGGGGTAGATACGCAGTATTTT. It specifies CASSEYSGVDTQYF.

This sequence joins TRBV4-2 and TRBJ1-6; 7 bases align to TRBD1. Germline lookup yields CDR1 LGHNA and CDR2 YNFKEQ. There are 18 residues in the CDR3. The V and J ends lost 0 bases and 8 bases, in that order; junction bases with no gene match: 13. CDR3 bases: TGTGCCAGCAGCCAAGATTTGGTCCGACAGGGCTCGGATTCACCCCTCCACTTT. This encodes CASSQDLVRQGSDSPLHF.

Here the CDR3 DNA reads TGTGCCAGCAGCACCCCCGGGGATACGCAGTATTTT. Its protein product is CASSTPGDTQYF. The rearrangement joins TRBV12-3 or TRBV12-4 to TRBJ2-3, with D hard to call. This CDR3 spans 12 amino acids. V shed 6 bases and J shed 6 bases, with 10 bases lying between them.

This chain uses TRBV29-1 with TRBJ1-1; D gene ambiguous. Trimming removed 4 bases from V and 8 bases from J, with 17 bases in between. Germline loops: CDR1 SQVTM, CDR2 ANQGSEA. The CDR3 extends over 13 amino acids. CDR3 sequence: CSVVRKRRAEAFF. In DNA, the CDR3 is TGCAGCGTTGTTCGAAAACGGCGAGCAGAAGCTTTCTTT.

V is TRBV10-2 and J is TRBJ2-2; 10 bases agree with TRBD2. The CDR3 extends over 14 amino acids. In germline, CDR1 is WSHSY, CDR2 SAAADI. With 2 bases clipped from V and 6 bases from J, the junction kept 0 bases outside the gene matches. DNA of the CDR3: TGCGCCAGCAGTGAGAGCGGGGGGGCCGGGGAGCTGTTTTTT. This codes for CASSESGGAGELFF.

The V call is TRBV7-3, the J call TRBJ1-1; D ambiguous. CDR1 is SGHTA, CDR2 FQGTGA, per germline. Trimming took off 5 bases at V and 9 bases at J, with 13 bases between the two ends. This CDR3 comprises 12 residues. CDR3 sequence: CASSPGEIQAFF. In DNA, the CDR3 is TGTGCCAGCAGCCCCGGGGAGATACAAGCTTTCTTT.

The chain employs TRBV10-3 and TRBJ1-1; D possibly corresponds to TRBD1 (6 bases). Deletions cut 6 bases from V and 5 bases from J, with 16 bases between. Germline-derived CDR1 and CDR2 are ENHRY and SYGVKD. This CDR3 contains 14 residues. CDR3 sequence reads: CAIRGDRSGTEAFF. CDR3 DNA sequence: TGTGCCATCAGGGGAGACAGGTCAGGGACTGAAGCTTTCTTT.

This rearrangement joins TRBV3-1 (or the pseudogene TRBV3-2) to TRBJ1-1; D not resolved. This CDR3 is 14 amino acids long. V shed 0 bases and J shed 1 base, with 6 bases lying between them. The germline V gene has CDR1 LGHDT and CDR2 YNNKEL (reference sequence). CDR3 in amino acids: CASSQEGWNTEAFF. The CDR3 bases are TGTGCCAGCAGCCAAGAGGGGTGGAACACTGAAGCTTTCTTT.

The V and J genes are TRBV4-1 and TRBJ1-3; possible D gene TRBD1, 6 bases. There are 14 residues in the CDR3. Germline assignment: CDR1 MGHRA and CDR2 YSYEKL. V was clipped by 0 bases and J by 11 bases, with 14 bases between them. The CDR3 sequence: CASSQDPGGAAIYF. The CDR3 DNA follows: TGCGCCAGCAGCCAAGATCCGGGGGGGGCTGCCATATATTTT.

This clone has just one count. The rearrangement uses TRBV5-1 and TRBJ2-3, with D possibly matching TRBD2 (7 bases). V was clipped by 0 bases and J by 1 base, with 12 bases between them. The CDR3 spans 16 residues. The germline V gene has CDR1 SGHRS and CDR2 YFSETQ. The CDR3 here is CASSLEGGLGTDTQYF. The CDR3 nucleotides are TGCGCCAGCAGCTTGGAGGGGGGGCTGGGCACAGATACGCAGTATTTT. Full variable domain (missing parts from reference TRBV5-1 and TRBJ2-3): KAGVTQTPRYLIKTRGQQVTLSCSPISGHRSVSWYQQTPGQGLQFLFEYFSETQRNKGNFPGRFSGRQFSNSRSEMNVSTLELGDSALYLCASSLEGGLGTDTQYFGPGTRLTVL.

The chain couples TRBV7-2 to TRBJ2-5; 8 nucleotides line up with TRBD1. The V gene's germline CDR1 is SGHTA and CDR2 FQGNSA. CDR3 length equals 16 residues. J was trimmed by 4 bases and V by 5 bases; bases with no gene match: 12. CDR3 bases: TGTGCCAGCAGCGATACATTAACCGACAGGGGAGAGACCCAGTACTTC. Its translation is CASSDTLTDRGETQYF.

Here the CDR3 DNA reads TGTGCCATCATGACAGGGGATAACTATGGCTACACCTTC. Amino acid sequence: CAIMTGDNYGYTF. The J gene is TRBJ1-2, the V gene TRBV10-3; 8 positions match TRBD1. The V segment lost 7 bases and the J segment 1 base; nucleotides outside the gene matches: 2. Germline V gene data show CDR1 as ENHRY and CDR2 as SYGVKD. CDR3 length equals 13 residues.

The chain has TRBV7-2 and TRBJ2-2, with D hard to call. Trimming took off 3 bases at V and 5 bases at J, with 13 bases between the two ends. The germline V gene encodes CDR1 SGHTA and CDR2 FQGNSA. CDR3 size: 15 residues. The DNA for the CDR3 is TGTGCCAGCAGCTTGGACCGGCGACGAACCGGGGAGCTGTTTTTT. It translates to CASSLDRRRTGELFF.